This T cell receptor beta chain is drawn from a study of Graves' ophthalmopathy and Graves' hyperthyroidism. Regarding the study as a whole: Among thyroid clonotypes expanded above 0.001 frequency, most also appeared in blood.

Germline values: CDR1 MDHEN, CDR2 SYDVKM. The CDR3 runs 11 residues. The germline V and J ends were trimmed by 8 bases and 6 bases, with 9 bases remaining between them. In regard to this clonotype: Its antigen is currently unknown.

As the template, RNA transcripts were used to amplify TCR beta CDR3 regions. Amplification began with first-round RT-PCR using HTBI primers, then second-round multiplex PCR was performed. A single record per CDR3 protein comes from TCRdb applying MiXCR to the multiplex PCR reads. The sample includes 300,000 to 450,000 distinct CDR3 sequences, about 18% seen only once; the top ten take roughly 2.4%. The source material was peripheral blood. This receptor was obtained from an adult woman with stable Graves' hyperthyroidism. The genes are TRBV28 and TRBJ2-3, with D tentatively TRBD1 (6 bases). The CDR3 sequence: CASRRGDTQYF. DNA of the CDR3: TGTGCCAGCCGCAGGGGTGATACGCAGTATTTT.